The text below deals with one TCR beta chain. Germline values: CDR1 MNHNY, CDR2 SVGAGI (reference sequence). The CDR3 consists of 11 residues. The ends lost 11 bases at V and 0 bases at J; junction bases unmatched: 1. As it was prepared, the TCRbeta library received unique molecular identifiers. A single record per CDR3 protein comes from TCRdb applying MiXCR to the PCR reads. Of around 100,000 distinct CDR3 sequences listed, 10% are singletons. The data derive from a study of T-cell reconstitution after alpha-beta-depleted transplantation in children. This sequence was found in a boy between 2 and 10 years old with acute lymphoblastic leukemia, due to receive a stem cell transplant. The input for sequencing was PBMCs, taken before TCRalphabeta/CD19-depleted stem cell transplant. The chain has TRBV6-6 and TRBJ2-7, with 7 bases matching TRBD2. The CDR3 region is CAAGVSYEQYF. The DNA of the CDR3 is TGTGCCGCGGGGGTCTCCTACGAGCAGTACTTC.